This is a list of T cell receptor beta chains from one sample in a study of identical twins. Via MiXCR, TCRdb re-called the 5' RACE reads, giving one row per CDR3 protein. The sample gives about 490,000 distinct CDR3 sequences, around 15% of which show up once; roughly 0.43% is in the top ten. The same sample was also used in a study of yellow fever vaccine responses in identical twins.

The sequencing sample was made of CD4+ T cells sorted from blood. The receptors were gathered from a woman younger than 30 in good health. CDR3s include the opening cysteine and the closing phenylalanine or tryptophan. The order of the fields is D gene, clone size, CDR3 length, V gene, J gene, CDR3 protein, CDR3 DNA. D genes are given only for firm matches. Only some rows state a clone size, as once, few, many or a class for expanded clones.

>TRBD2|-|16|TRBV5-1|TRBJ2-1
CASSLGTGGRNNEQFF
TGCGCCAGCAGCTTGGGTACGGGGGGGCGGAACAATGAGCAGTTCTTC
>-|few|15|TRBV7-2|TRBJ2-5
CASSLAGRLGETQYF
TGTGCCAGCAGCTTAGCTGGGCGTCTGGGGGAGACCCAGTACTTC
>-|few|14|TRBV4-1|TRBJ1-1
CASSQLQALTEAFF
TGCGCCAGCAGCCAACTGCAGGCACTCACTGAAGCTTTCTTT
>-|-|16|TRBV7-9|TRBJ1-2
CASSRVYQVSLNGYTF
TGTGCCAGCAGCCGGGTCTACCAGGTCTCCTTAAATGGCTACACCTTC
>TRBD1|many|16|TRBV12-3/TRBV12-4|TRBJ1-4
CASSFRGLATNEKLFF
TGTGCCAGCAGTTTCAGGGGGCTGGCGACTAATGAAAAACTGTTTTTT
>-|-|16|TRBV24-1|TRBJ2-2
CATSDSTYRVTGELFF
TGTGCCACCAGTGATTCGACATACAGGGTTACCGGGGAGCTGTTTTTT
>TRBD1|many|14|TRBV4-1|TRBJ1-1
CASSQGQGNTEAFF
TGCGCCAGCAGCCAGGGACAGGGCAACACTGAAGCTTTCTTT
>TRBD2|-|15|TRBV20-1|TRBJ2-3
CSAKHGRANTDTQYF
TGCAGTGCTAAGCACGGGAGGGCCAACACAGATACGCAGTATTTT
>-|many|13|TRBV11-2|TRBJ2-1
CASSLSSRDEQFF
TGTGCCAGCAGCTTATCCAGCAGAGATGAGCAGTTCTTC
>-|few|12|TRBV27|TRBJ2-2
CASSTGPGELFF
TGTGCCAGCAGTACAGGGCCCGGGGAGCTGTTTTTT
>-|-|14|TRBV7-6|TRBJ2-5
CASSARPAAETQYF
TGTGCCAGCAGCGCGCGACCCGCAGCAGAGACCCAGTACTTC
>-|-|14|TRBV24-1|TRBJ2-5
CATSEGTVQETQYF
TGTGCCACCAGTGAGGGGACGGTCCAAGAGACCCAGTACTTC
>-|-|13|TRBV20-1|TRBJ1-5
CSYQGRGDQPQHF
TGCAGTTACCAAGGCAGGGGCGATCAGCCCCAGCATTTT
>TRBD1|-|15|TRBV2|TRBJ2-1
CASSAGLVGTGEQFF
TGTGCCAGCAGTGCGGGCCTAGTGGGGACAGGTGAGCAGTTCTTC
>-|once|14|TRBV2|TRBJ2-5
CASSPLRVGETQYF
TGTGCCAGCAGTCCACTCAGGGTGGGGGAGACCCAGTACTTC
>TRBD2|-|13|TRBV29-1|TRBJ2-5
CSGRDGGGETQYF
TGCAGCGGACGCGACGGGGGAGGGGAGACCCAGTACTTC
>-|few|13|TRBV20-1|TRBJ2-3
CSARDEGPPTQYF
TGCAGTGCCAGAGATGAGGGCCCACCCACGCAGTATTTT
>TRBD1|-|14|TRBV20-1|TRBJ1-6
CSARSGQTNSPLHF
TGCAGTGCTAGATCGGGACAGACCAATTCACCCCTCCACTTT
>TRBD1|few|13|TRBV20-1|TRBJ1-1
CSGYQGVEAEAFF
TGCAGTGGCTACCAGGGGGTGGAGGCTGAAGCTTTCTTT
>TRBD2|-|16|TRBV20-1|TRBJ2-6
CSARTSGGAGANVLTF
TGCAGTGCTAGGACTAGCGGGGGGGCTGGGGCCAACGTCCTGACTTTC
>TRBD1|-|15|TRBV10-3|TRBJ1-4
CATTTGQAENEKLFF
TGTGCCACGACAACGGGACAGGCCGAGAATGAAAAACTGTTTTTT
>-|few|13|TRBV20-1|TRBJ2-1
CSLGIWNRNEQFF
TGCAGCTTGGGGATTTGGAACAGGAATGAGCAGTTCTTC
>-|-|13|TRBV6-6|TRBJ2-1
CASTPPFSTAQFF
TGTGCCAGCACACCACCGTTCAGCACAGCCCAGTTCTTC
>TRBD2|once|14|TRBV5-1|TRBJ2-3
CASSQTLGRATQYF
TGCGCCAGCAGCCAAACGCTAGGGAGGGCTACGCAGTATTTT
>TRBD2|-|13|TRBV4-1|TRBJ2-1
CASSQVAGGPWFF
TGCGCCAGCAGCCAAGTAGCGGGAGGGCCTTGGTTCTTC
>TRBD2|few|19|TRBV4-1|TRBJ2-3
CASSQEVRGGLRPTDTQYF
TGCGCCAGCAGCCAAGAGGTTCGGGGGGGCTTAAGGCCCACAGATACGCAGTATTTT
>-|many|14|TRBV20-1|TRBJ2-1
CSARVPSSYNEQFF
TGCAGTGCTAGAGTACCGAGCTCCTACAATGAGCAGTTCTTC
>TRBD2|-|15|TRBV5-4|TRBJ2-1
CASSLPGTSSNEQFF
TGTGCCAGCAGCTTGCCCGGGACTAGCTCAAATGAGCAGTTCTTC